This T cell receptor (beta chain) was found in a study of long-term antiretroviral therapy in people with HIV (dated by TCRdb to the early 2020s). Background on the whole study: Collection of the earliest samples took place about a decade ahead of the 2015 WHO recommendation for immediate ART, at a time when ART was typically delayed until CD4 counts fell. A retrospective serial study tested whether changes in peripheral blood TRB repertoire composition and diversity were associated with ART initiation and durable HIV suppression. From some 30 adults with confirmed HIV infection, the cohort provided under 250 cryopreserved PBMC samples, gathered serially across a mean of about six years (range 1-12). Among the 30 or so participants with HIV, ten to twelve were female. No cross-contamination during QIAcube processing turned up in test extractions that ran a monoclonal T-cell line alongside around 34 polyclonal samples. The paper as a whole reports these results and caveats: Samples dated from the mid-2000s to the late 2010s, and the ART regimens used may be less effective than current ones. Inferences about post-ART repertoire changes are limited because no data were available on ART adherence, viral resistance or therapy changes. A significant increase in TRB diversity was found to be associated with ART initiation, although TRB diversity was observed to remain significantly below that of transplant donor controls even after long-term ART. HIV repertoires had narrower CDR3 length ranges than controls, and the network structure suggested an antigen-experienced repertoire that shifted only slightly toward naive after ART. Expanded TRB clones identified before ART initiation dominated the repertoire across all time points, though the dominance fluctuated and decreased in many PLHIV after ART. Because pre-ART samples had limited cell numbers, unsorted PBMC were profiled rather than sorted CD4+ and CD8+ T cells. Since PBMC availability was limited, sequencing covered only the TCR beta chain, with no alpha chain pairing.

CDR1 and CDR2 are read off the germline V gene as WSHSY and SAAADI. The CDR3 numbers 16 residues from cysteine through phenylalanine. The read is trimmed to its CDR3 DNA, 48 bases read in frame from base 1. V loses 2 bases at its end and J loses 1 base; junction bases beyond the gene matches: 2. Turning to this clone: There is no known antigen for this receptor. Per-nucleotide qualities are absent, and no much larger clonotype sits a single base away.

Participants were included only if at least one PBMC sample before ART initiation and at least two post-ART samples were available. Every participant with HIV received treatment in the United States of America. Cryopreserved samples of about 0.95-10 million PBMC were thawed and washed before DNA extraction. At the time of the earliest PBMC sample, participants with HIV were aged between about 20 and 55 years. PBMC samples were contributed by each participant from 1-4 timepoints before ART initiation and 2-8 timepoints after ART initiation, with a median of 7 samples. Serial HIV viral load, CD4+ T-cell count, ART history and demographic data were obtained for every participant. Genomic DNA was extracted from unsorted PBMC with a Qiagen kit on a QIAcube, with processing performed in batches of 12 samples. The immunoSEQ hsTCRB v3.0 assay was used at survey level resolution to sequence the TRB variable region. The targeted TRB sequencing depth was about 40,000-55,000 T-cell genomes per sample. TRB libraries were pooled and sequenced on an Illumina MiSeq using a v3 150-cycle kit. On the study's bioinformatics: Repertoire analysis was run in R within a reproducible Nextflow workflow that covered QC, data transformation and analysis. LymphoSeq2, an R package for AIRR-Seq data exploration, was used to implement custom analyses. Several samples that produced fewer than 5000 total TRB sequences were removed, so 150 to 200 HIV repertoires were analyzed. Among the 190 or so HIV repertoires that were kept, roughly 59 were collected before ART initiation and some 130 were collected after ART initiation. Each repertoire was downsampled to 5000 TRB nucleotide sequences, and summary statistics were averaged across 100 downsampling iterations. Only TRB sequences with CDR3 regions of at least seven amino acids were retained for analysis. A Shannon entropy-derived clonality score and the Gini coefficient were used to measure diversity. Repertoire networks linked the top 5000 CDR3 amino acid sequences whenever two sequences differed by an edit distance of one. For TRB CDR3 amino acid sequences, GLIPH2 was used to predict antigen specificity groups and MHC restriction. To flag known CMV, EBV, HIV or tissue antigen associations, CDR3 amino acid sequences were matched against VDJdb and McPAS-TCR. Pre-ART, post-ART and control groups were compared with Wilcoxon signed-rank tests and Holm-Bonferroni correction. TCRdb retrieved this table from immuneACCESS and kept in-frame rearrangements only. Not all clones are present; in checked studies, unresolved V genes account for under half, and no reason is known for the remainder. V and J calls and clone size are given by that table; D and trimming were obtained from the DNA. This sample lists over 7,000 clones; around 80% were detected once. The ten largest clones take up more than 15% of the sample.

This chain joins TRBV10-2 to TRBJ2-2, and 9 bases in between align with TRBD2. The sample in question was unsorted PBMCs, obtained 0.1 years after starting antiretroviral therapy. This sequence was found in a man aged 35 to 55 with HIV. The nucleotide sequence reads TGCGCCAGCAGTGAGGGTAGCGGGGGGAACACCGGGGAGCTGTTTTTT. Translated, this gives CASSEGSGGNTGELFF.